This T cell receptor (beta chain) was sequenced during a study of shared clonotypes between healthy human individuals. Looking at the study overall: Sampling drew on donors who were two women and three men aged 18 to 49. Overall study findings and caveats: How much donors shared clonotypes was expected to be affected by sequencing depth. Memory subsets generally showed lower estimated richness than naive subsets.

Clones were sequenced by immunoSEQ multiplex PCR, and TCRdb holds only the in-frame ones, with some missing. The repertoire consists of 2,500,000 or so clones, with approximately 94% occurring once and the leading ten covering roughly 0.15%. A word on this clone: Antigen specificity is unknown. This CDR3 is also generated by other DNA sequences in the sample.

The CDR3 extends over 12 amino acids. Trimming took 0 bases from V and 4 from J, leaving 4 bases between them. The germline CDR1 and CDR2 sequences are SQVTM and ANQGSEA. The chain has TRBV29-1 and TRBJ1-3; no firm D call. This clonotype was sampled from a man between 18 and 29 years old in good health. Sequencing was carried out using naive CD4+ T cells sorted from blood. The subset was: CD45RA+ positively selected. CDR3 DNA sequence: TGCAGCGTTGAAGAAGGGGGAAACACCATATATTTT. It specifies CSVEEGGNTIYF.